What follows are 25 T cell receptor beta chains derived from one specimen sequenced in a study of human T cells and chemical hapten exposure. TCRdb called the RACE reads again in MiXCR, with one record for every CDR3 protein. The sample holds some 250,000 distinct CDR3 sequences, approximately 7.5% seen once. This sample's time point: pre-sensitization, week 0. Treatment defined: therapeutic diphenylcyclopropenone sensitization with weekly scalp DPC. The sequences come from whole blood, collected in connection with sensitization to the hapten diphenylcyclopropenone (DPC). These receptors originate from a man aged 18 to 29 with alopecia areata. Some clones in this sample may be carry-over from other donors' samples.

The J gene is TRBJ2-7, the V gene TRBV4-3; 7 bases match TRBD2. V gave up 0 bases and J gave up 2 bases; unmatched junction bases: 10. In germline, CDR1 is LGHNA, CDR2 YSLEER. CDR3 length: 17 amino acids. CDR3 amino acids: CASSQEGRAGGTYEQYF. The CDR3 nucleotides are TGCGCCAGCAGCCAAGAGGGGAGGGCAGGAGGCACCTACGAGCAGTACTTC.

There are a few counts of this clonotype. The J gene is TRBJ1-2, the V gene TRBV20-1; D is uncertain. The germline V gene has CDR1 DFQATT and CDR2 SNEGSKA (reference sequence). The CDR3 totals 11 residues. The germline V and J ends were trimmed by 0 bases and 1 base, with 0 bases remaining between them. In DNA form, the CDR3 reads TGCAGTGCTAGAGATAACTATGGCTACACCTTC. Protein: CSARDNYGYTF.

A few counts support this clonotype. The genes are TRBV6-5 and TRBJ2-3; D may be TRBD1 or TRBD2 (5 bases each). CDR1 and CDR2 from the germline V gene are MNHEY and SVGAGI. This CDR3 region has 15 residues. Trimming cost V 6 bases and J 6 bases, with 19 bases left between them. The chain's CDR3 is CASSHTATRGDTQYF. The CDR3 DNA reads as TGTGCCAGCAGCCATACCGCGACACGGGGCGATACGCAGTATTTT.

For the CDR3, the DNA is TGTGCCAGCAGTTTTAGGGGGGCGAGTCAGCCCCAGCATTTT. Amino acid sequence: CASSFRGASQPQHF. The chain has TRBV12-3 or TRBV12-4 and TRBJ1-5, with D tentatively TRBD1 (6 bases). V was trimmed by 3 bases and J by 6 bases, leaving 12 bases between them. The CDR3 totals 14 residues.

In this sample, this clonotype turned up a few times. This chain links TRBV11-1 with TRBJ2-3, with TRBD2 matching over 10 bases. In germline, CDR1 is SGHAT, CDR2 FQDESV (reference sequence). The CDR3 loop spans 15 amino acids. With V trimmed by 3 bases and J by 2 bases, 2 bases remained unmatched. CDR3 protein: CASSFTSGDTDTQYF. In nucleotides, the CDR3 is TGTGCCAGCAGCTTTACTAGCGGGGACACAGATACGCAGTATTTT.

This clonotype was counted a few times. V gene TRBV12-3 or TRBV12-4 combines with J gene TRBJ1-1; D ambiguous. Trimming removed 1 base at V and 1 base at J, with 7 bases between. The CDR3 consists of 14 residues. The CDR3, as DNA: TGTGCCAGCAGTTTAGTTTGGGCGAACACTGAAGCTTTCTTT. Residues: CASSLVWANTEAFF.

This chain uses TRBV12-3 or TRBV12-4 with TRBJ2-5; TRBD1 matches at 10 bases. The CDR3 has 14 amino acids. Losses at the gene ends were 5 bases for V and 4 bases for J; bases not matched to a gene: 4. In nucleotides, the CDR3 is TGTGCCAGCAGTCCCGGACAGGGGGTAGAGACCCAGTACTTC. Translated: CASSPGQGVETQYF.

This clonotype was seen a few times. The chain employs TRBV12-3 or TRBV12-4 and TRBJ1-2; tentatively, D is TRBD1 (6 bases). The CDR3 runs to 15 residues. With 4 bases removed from V and 2 bases from J, the gap between germline ends came to 14 bases. CDR3 in DNA: TGTGCCAGCAGTTCCGGACTTCAGGGGAACTATGGCTACACCTTC. This codes for CASSSGLQGNYGYTF.

DNA of the CDR3: TGTGCCAGCAGCCAAGTTCCCGGGAGGGGAGGAAACACCATATATTTT. It encodes CASSQVPGRGGNTIYF. V gene TRBV3-1 combines with J gene TRBJ1-3, with a tentative D call TRBD1 (5 bases). Trimming took 1 base from V and 4 from J, leaving 14 bases between them. Germline CDR1 reads LGHDT; CDR2 reads YNNKEL (reference sequence). The CDR3 extends over 16 amino acids.

This clonotype was detected a few times. The CDR3 spells CASSYLGPMTGELFF. The CDR3 DNA is TGCGCCAGCAGCTACCTGGGGCCGATGACCGGGGAGCTGTTTTTT. This rearrangement joins TRBV5-1 to TRBJ2-2; D may be TRBD1 (5 bases). This CDR3 has 15 residues. Germline V CDR1 and CDR2: SGHRS, YFSETQ. Trimming removed 3 bases at V and 5 bases at J, with 14 bases between.

In its sample, this clonotype was seen many times. The genes are TRBV7-2 and TRBJ1-4; D perhaps matches TRBD1 (5 bases). The CDR3 consists of 13 residues. Trimming removed 4 bases from V and 10 bases from J, with 13 bases in between. CDR1 is SGHTA and CDR2 is FQGNSA in the germline V gene. CDR3 loop: CASSWGEDRKLFF. CDR3 DNA sequence: TGTGCCAGCAGCTGGGGCGAGGACCGAAAACTGTTTTTT.

The chain recombines TRBV24-1 with TRBJ2-7, with D possibly being TRBD1 (6 bases). Germline CDR1 KGHDR, CDR2 SFDVKD. Trimming shortened V by 1 base and J by 5 bases, and 8 bases separated the two germline ends. The CDR3 extends over 13 amino acids. Written as DNA, the CDR3 is TGTGCCACCAGTGATTTTCAGGGGAACGAGCAGTACTTC. Translating gives CATSDFQGNEQYF.

This clonotype has more than one count but fewer than ten. The genes are TRBV6-6 and TRBJ1-1; the D gene is possibly TRBD1 (5 bases). Trimming took off 9 bases at V and 2 bases at J, with 13 bases between the two ends. This CDR3 comprises 13 residues. Germline-derived CDR1 and CDR2 are MNHNY and SVGAGI (reference sequence). The CDR3 loop is CASLRTYNTEAFF. The CDR3 DNA sequence: TGTGCCAGTTTGAGGACATATAACACTGAAGCTTTCTTT.

This clonotype has a handful of counts. The chain links TRBV29-1 to TRBJ1-6; weak D call: TRBD1 (5 bases). Trimming pared 2 bases from V and 14 bases from J, leaving 16 bases between. There are 13 residues in the CDR3. Germline loops: CDR1 SQVTM, CDR2 ANQGSEA. Here the CDR3 DNA reads TGCAGCGTTGAACAGGGACCAGAGGGGACCCTCCACTTT. Protein sequence: CSVEQGPEGTLHF.

CDR3 in amino acids: CSVEGWADQYF. In DNA, the CDR3 is TGCAGCGTTGAAGGGTGGGCCGACCAGTACTTC. This sequence joins TRBV29-1 and TRBJ2-5; D gene ambiguous. V dropped 1 base and J dropped 10 bases, with 10 bases sitting between them. The CDR3 is 11 residues long. Germline V gene lookup returns CDR1 SQVTM and CDR2 ANQGSEA.

V is TRBV6-5 and J is TRBJ1-4, with 8 bases identical to TRBD1. The CDR3 spans 18 residues. Germline V gene lookup returns CDR1 MNHEY and CDR2 SVGAGI. The V segment lost 6 bases and the J segment 1 base; nucleotides outside the gene matches: 13. CDR3 in amino acids: CASRPSPTGVGTNEKLFF. CDR3 DNA sequence: TGTGCCAGCAGACCGAGCCCGACAGGGGTCGGAACTAATGAAAAACTGTTTTTT.

Ten or more counts support this clonotype. This chain links TRBV25-1 with TRBJ1-1, with D possibly matching TRBD1 (6 bases). The V gene lost 4 bases and the J gene lost 1 base, with 25 bases spanning the gap. Germline V gives CDR1 MGHDK, CDR2 SYGVNS. The CDR3 runs to 19 residues. This CDR3 reads CASSGAVPGHYPPNTEAFF. The DNA of the CDR3 is TGTGCCAGCAGTGGGGCGGTACCGGGACACTACCCTCCGAACACTGAAGCTTTCTTT. The whole variable domain, filled in from reference TRBV25-1 and TRBJ1-1, reads EADIYQTPRYLVIGTGKKITLECSQTMGHDKMYWYQQDPGMELHLIHYSYGVNSTEKGDLSSESTVSRIRTEHFPLTLESARPSHTSQYLCASSGAVPGHYPPNTEAFFGQGTRLTVV.

J is TRBJ1-4 and V is TRBV6-5, with 7 bases lining up with TRBD1. In germline, CDR1 is MNHEY, CDR2 SVGAGI. The V segment lost 4 bases and the J segment 4 bases; nucleotides outside the gene matches: 6. CDR3 length equals 15 residues. CDR3 bases: TGTGCCAGCAGTTCCCTGACAGGGAATAATGAAAAACTGTTTTTT. The encoded protein is CASSSLTGNNEKLFF.

At least ten counts were recorded for this clonotype. The chain links TRBV10-3 to TRBJ2-3; D may correspond to TRBD1 or TRBD2 (6 bases each). In germline, CDR1 is ENHRY, CDR2 SYGVKD. This CDR3 region has 16 residues. Deletions cut 4 bases from V and 1 base from J, with 15 bases between. CDR3 in amino acids: CAISGSRRGGTDTQYF. The CDR3 DNA reads as TGTGCCATCAGTGGCTCCCGGAGGGGGGGCACAGATACGCAGTATTTT.

This clonotype has only a few counts. The rearrangement joins TRBV21-1 to TRBJ2-7. TRBV21-1 is reported as a pseudogene. The CDR3 runs to 14 residues. This CDR3 is CASSNFIRGYEQYV. CDR3 sequence (DNA): TGTGCCAGCAGCAATTTCATTAGAGGCTACGAGCAGTACGTC.

The sample holds many counts of this clonotype. This sequence joins TRBV10-3 and TRBJ1-1; TRBD1 matches 7 bases. Looked up from germline, CDR1 is ENHRY and CDR2 is SYGVKD. J was trimmed by 0 bases and V by 5 bases; bases with no gene match: 3. This CDR3 comprises 14 residues. The CDR3 spells CAISSTGVNTEAFF. The CDR3 DNA sequence: TGTGCCATCAGTTCTACAGGGGTGAACACTGAAGCTTTCTTT.

There are a few counts of this clonotype. J is TRBJ2-3 and V is TRBV11-2; D remains ambiguous. This CDR3 region has 14 residues. V was trimmed by 3 bases and J by 1 base, leaving 8 bases between them. Germline V gene data show CDR1 as SGHAT and CDR2 as FQNNGV. The chain's CDR3 is CASSLGSGTDTQYF. Here the CDR3 DNA reads TGTGCCAGCAGCTTGGGGTCTGGCACAGATACGCAGTATTTT.

The table lists this clonotype with a few counts. The gene calls are TRBV7-9 and TRBJ2-2; D is possibly TRBD1 (5 bases). CDR1 is SEHNR, CDR2 FQNEAQ, per germline (reference sequence). V was shortened by 4 bases and J by 2 bases, with 8 bases between the two germline ends. CDR3 length equals 14 residues. CDR3 sequence: CASSSGHNTGELFF. The CDR3 nucleotides read TGTGCCAGCAGCTCAGGACACAACACCGGGGAGCTGTTTTTT.

The chain links TRBV5-1 to TRBJ2-2; no definite D call. Trimming pared 7 bases from V and 1 base from J, leaving 11 bases between. CDR3 size: 14 residues. Germline-derived CDR1 and CDR2 are SGHRS and YFSETQ. This CDR3 is CASVDKQNTGELFF. The CDR3 DNA reads TGCGCCAGCGTTGACAAGCAGAACACCGGGGAGCTGTTTTTT.

This clonotype came up many times. V and J are TRBV12-3 or TRBV12-4 and TRBJ2-3; TRBD2 might be the D (6 bases). The CDR3 runs 15 residues. V lost 6 bases to trimming and J lost 4 bases, with 17 bases between them. CDR3 coding DNA: TGTGCCAGCAGCCGAGGCGGGGTGAGAGCAGATACGCAGTATTTT. Residues: CASSRGGVRADTQYF.